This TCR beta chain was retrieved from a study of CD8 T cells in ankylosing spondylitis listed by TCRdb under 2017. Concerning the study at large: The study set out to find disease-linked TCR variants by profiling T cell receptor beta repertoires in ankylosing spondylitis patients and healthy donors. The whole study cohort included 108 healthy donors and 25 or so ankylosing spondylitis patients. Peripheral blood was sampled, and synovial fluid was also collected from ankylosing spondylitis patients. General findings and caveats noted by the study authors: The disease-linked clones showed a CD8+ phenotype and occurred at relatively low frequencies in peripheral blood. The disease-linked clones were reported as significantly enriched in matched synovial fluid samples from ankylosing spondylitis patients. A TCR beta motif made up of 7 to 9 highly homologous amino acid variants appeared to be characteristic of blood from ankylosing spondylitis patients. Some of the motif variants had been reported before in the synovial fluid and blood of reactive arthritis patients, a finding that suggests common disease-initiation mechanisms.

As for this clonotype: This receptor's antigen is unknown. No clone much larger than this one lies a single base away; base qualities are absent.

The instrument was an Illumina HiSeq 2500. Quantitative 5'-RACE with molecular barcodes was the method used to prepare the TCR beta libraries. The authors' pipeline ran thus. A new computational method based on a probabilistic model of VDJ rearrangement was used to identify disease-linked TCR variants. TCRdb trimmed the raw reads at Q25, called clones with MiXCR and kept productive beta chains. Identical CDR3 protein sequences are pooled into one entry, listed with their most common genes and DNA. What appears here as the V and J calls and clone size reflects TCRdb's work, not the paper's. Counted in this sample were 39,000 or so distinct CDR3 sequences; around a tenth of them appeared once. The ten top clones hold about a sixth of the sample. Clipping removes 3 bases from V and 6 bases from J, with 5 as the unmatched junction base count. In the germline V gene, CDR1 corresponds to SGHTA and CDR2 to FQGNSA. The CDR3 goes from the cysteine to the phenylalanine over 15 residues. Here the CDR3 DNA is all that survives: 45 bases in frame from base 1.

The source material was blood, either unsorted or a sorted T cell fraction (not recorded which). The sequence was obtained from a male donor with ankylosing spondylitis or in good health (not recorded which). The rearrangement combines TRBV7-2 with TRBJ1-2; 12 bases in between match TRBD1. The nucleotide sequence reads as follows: TGTGCCAGCAGCTTCCGGGACAGGGGGCAGAATGGCTACACCTTC. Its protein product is CASSFRDRGQNGYTF.